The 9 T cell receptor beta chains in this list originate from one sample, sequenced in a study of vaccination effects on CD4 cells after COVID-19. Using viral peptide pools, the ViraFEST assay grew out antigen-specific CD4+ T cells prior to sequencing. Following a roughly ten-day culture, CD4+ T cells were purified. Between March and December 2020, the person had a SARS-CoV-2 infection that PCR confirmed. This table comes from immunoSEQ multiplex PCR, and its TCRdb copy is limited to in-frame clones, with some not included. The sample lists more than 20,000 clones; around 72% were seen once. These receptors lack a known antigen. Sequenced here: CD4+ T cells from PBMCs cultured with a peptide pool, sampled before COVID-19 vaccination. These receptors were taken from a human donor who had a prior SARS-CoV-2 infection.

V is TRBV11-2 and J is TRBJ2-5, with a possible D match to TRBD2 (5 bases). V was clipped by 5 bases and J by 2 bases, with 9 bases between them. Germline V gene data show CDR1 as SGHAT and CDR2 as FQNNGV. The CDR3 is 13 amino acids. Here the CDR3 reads CASSRTRQETQYF. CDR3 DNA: TGTGCCAGCAGCCGGACTCGACAAGAGACCCAGTACTTC.

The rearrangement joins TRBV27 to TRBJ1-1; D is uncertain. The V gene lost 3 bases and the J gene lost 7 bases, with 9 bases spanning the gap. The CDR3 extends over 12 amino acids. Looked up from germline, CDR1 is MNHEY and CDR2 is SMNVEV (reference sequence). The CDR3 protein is CASSFHLGEAFF. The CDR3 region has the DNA TGTGCCAGCAGTTTCCATTTAGGTGAAGCTTTCTTT.

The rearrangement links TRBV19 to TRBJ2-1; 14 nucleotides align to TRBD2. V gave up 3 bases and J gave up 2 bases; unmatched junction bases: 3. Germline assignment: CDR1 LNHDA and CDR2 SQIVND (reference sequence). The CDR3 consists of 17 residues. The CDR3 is CASSMTSGGATYNEQFF. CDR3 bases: TGTGCCAGTAGTATGACTAGCGGGGGGGCTACCTACAATGAGCAGTTCTTC.

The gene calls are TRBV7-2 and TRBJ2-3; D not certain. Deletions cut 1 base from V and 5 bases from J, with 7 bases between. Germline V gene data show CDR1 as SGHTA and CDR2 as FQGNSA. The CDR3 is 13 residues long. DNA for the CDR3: TGTGCCAGCAGCTTAGAAGCTAGAGATACGCAGTATTTT. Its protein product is CASSLEARDTQYF.

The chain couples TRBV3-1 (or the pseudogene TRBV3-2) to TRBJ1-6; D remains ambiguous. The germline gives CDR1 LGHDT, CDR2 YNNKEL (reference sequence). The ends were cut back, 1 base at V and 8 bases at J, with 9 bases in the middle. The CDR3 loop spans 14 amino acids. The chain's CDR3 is CASSQAHGDSPLHF. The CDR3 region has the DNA TGTGCCAGCAGCCAAGCGCACGGGGATTCACCCCTCCACTTT.

The CDR3 DNA sequence: TGTGCCAGCAGCCCCCGGGGAACAGCCTTCTACGAGCAGTACTTC. As protein: CASSPRGTAFYEQYF. The J gene is TRBJ2-7, the V gene TRBV5-8; possibly TRBD2 for D (5 bases). The CDR3 is 15 residues long. Trimming stripped 4 bases from V and 3 bases from J, with 17 bases between. CDR1 and CDR2 (germline): SGHTS, YDEGEE.

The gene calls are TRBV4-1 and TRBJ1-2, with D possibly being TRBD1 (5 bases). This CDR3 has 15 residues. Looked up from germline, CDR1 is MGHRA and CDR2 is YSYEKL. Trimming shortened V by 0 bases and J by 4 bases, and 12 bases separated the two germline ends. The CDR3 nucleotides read TGCGCCAGCAGCCAAGAAGGCGGGACGCCCTATGGCTACACCTTC. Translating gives CASSQEGGTPYGYTF.

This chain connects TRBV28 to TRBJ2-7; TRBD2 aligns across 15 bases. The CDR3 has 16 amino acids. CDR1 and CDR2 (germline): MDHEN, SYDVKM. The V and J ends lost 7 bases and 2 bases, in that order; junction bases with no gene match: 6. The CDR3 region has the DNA TGTGCCAGCATGGGGACTAGCGGGAGGACGACCTACGAGCAGTACTTC. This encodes CASMGTSGRTTYEQYF. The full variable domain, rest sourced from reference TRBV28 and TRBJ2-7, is DVKVTQSSRYLVKRTGEKVFLECVQDMDHENMFWYRQDPGLGLRLIYFSYDVKMKEKGDIPEGYSVSREKKERFSLILESASTNQTSMYLCASMGTSGRTTYEQYFGPGTRLTVT.

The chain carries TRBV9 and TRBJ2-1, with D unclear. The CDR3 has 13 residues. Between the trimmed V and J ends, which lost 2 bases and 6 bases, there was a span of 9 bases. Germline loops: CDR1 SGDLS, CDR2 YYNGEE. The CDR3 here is CASSVNDVNEQFF. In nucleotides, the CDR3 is TGTGCCAGCAGCGTGAATGATGTCAATGAGCAGTTCTTC.